The present T cell receptor beta chain was sequenced within a study of OX40 agonist ivuxolimab in advanced cancers. Germline V gene sequence: CDR1 SGHTA, CDR2 FQGNSA. The CDR3 contains 16 residues. V was pared by 3 bases and J by 4 bases, with 10 bases of the junction left unmatched. The table came from immunoSEQ multiplex PCR; TCRdb's copy has only in-frame clones and leaves some out. The sample yields roughly 58,000 clones, roughly 92% seen once. People who had autoimmune disease history or systemic immunosuppression were excluded. The receptor comes from an adult with an advanced solid tumor such as melanoma, head and neck, liver or kidney cancer. The sequencing here drew on CD4+ or CD8+ T cells sorted from blood, taken in a trial of the OX40 agonist ivuxolimab. The chain links TRBV7-2 to TRBJ2-3, with 7 bases that match TRBD1. DNA for the CDR3: TGTGCCAGCAGCTTGGGTCGGGACAGTTATTCAGATACGCAGTATTTT. It encodes CASSLGRDSYSDTQYF.